The 17 T cell receptor beta chains below were found in one sample sequenced in a study of blood T cell repertoires in COVID-19. Measured with immunoSEQ multiplex PCR; TCRdb has only the in-frame clones, and not every one. Among about 64,000 clones listed, under 80% were seen once. The sequenced sample was PBMCs or T cells enriched from blood (not recorded which). Receptors were obtained from a woman aged 55-75 years who had been exposed to COVID-19.

This rearrangement joins TRBV4-1 to TRBJ1-2; D is unclear. Trimming removed 0 bases at V and 0 bases at J, with 14 bases between. The CDR3 totals 17 residues. The germline V gene has CDR1 MGHRA and CDR2 YSYEKL. CDR3 in DNA: TGCGCCAGCAGCCAAGATTCAAGACAACAGCCTAACTATGGCTACACCTTC. Translated, it gives CASSQDSRQQPNYGYTF.

The chain carries TRBV29-1 and TRBJ2-1; 11 nucleotides match TRBD1. The V gene's germline CDR1 is SQVTM and CDR2 ANQGSEA. V lost 6 bases, J lost 3 bases, and 1 base stayed unmatched. CDR3 length: 13 amino acids. The DNA for the CDR3 is TGCAGCGTGGGGACAGGGGGCTACAATGAGCAGTTCTTC. Residues: CSVGTGGYNEQFF.

By share, this clone ranks as medium-sized (0.01 to 0.1%). V is TRBV27 and J is TRBJ1-2; 8 bases are shared with TRBD1. The V gene's germline CDR1 is MNHEY and CDR2 SMNVEV (reference sequence). The CDR3 is 17 amino acids. With 0 bases clipped from V and 4 bases from J, the junction kept 10 bases outside the gene matches. The CDR3 region is CASSLSLDRAFVYGYTF. In DNA form, the CDR3 reads TGTGCCAGCAGTTTATCGTTGGACAGGGCGTTCGTCTATGGCTACACCTTC.

The chain couples TRBV5-1 to TRBJ1-2; 7 nucleotides line up with TRBD1. Germline trimming cut 2 bases from V and 7 bases from J; bases unmatched to any gene: 2. Germline V gene data show CDR1 as SGHRS and CDR2 as YFSETQ. The CDR3 has 12 residues. The CDR3 here is CASSLQGSGYTF. CDR3 bases: TGCGCCAGCAGCTTACAGGGGAGTGGCTACACCTTC.

This rearrangement joins TRBV18 to TRBJ1-2, with D uncertain. The CDR3 is made up of 13 amino acids. V lost 3 bases, J lost 8 bases, and 13 bases lay in between. The V gene's germline CDR1 is KGHSH and CDR2 LQKENI. The CDR3: CASSPYEAEGYTF. CDR3 DNA: TGTGCCAGCTCACCCTATGAGGCCGAGGGCTACACCTTC.

The V call is TRBV28, the J call TRBJ2-2; TRBD1 aligns across 8 bases. The J segment lost 1 base and the V segment lost 5 bases, leaving 12 bases of the junction unmatched. The CDR3 length is 18 residues. Germline assignment: CDR1 MDHEN and CDR2 SYDVKM. CDR3: CASSRDHIDRGNTGELFF. As DNA, the CDR3 is TGTGCCAGCAGTCGGGATCACATAGACAGGGGGAACACCGGGGAGCTGTTTTTT.

The chain couples TRBV28 to TRBJ2-1; TRBD2 is a possible D gene (6 bases). V was cut by 2 bases and J by 7 bases, with 6 bases left in between. Germline-derived CDR1 and CDR2 are MDHEN and SYDVKM. CDR3 length equals 12 residues. CDR3: CASSLGGNEQFF. In nucleotides, the CDR3 is TGTGCCAGCAGTTTAGGGGGGAATGAGCAGTTCTTC.

The chain recombines TRBV4-2 with TRBJ1-4; D possibly corresponds to TRBD1 (5 bases). Trimming removed 2 bases at V and 10 bases at J, with 5 bases between. Germline CDR1 is LGHNA and CDR2 is YNFKEQ. The CDR3 has 11 residues. The CDR3 loop is CASSQRGKLFF. The CDR3 DNA is TGTGCCAGCAGCCAAAGGGGAAAACTGTTTTTT.

The J gene is TRBJ2-1, the V gene TRBV18; possible D gene TRBD2, 6 bases. Germline V gives CDR1 KGHSH, CDR2 LQKENI. Trimming removed 0 bases at V and 5 bases at J, with 8 bases between. The CDR3 covers 14 residues. The CDR3 sequence is CASSPPWTNNEQFF. In DNA, the CDR3 is TGTGCCAGCTCACCACCTTGGACTAACAATGAGCAGTTCTTC.

This rearrangement joins TRBV19 to TRBJ2-1; the match to TRBD2 covers 7 bases. The length of the CDR3 is 16 residues. The germline CDR1 and CDR2 sequences are LNHDA and SQIVND (reference sequence). V dropped 3 bases and J dropped 3; count of bases not matched to a gene: 8. CDR3 loop: CASSIFGGSRYNEQFF. The CDR3 nucleotides are TGTGCCAGTAGTATTTTCGGCGGGAGCCGCTACAATGAGCAGTTCTTC.

This chain uses TRBV27 with TRBJ1-4; no firm D call. V dropped 8 bases and J dropped 8 bases, with 18 bases sitting between them. The CDR3 sequence is 14 residues long. Germline V gene data show CDR1 as MNHEY and CDR2 as SMNVEV (reference sequence). The CDR3 here is CASGRIGGYEKLFF. In DNA, the CDR3 is TGTGCCAGCGGCAGGATAGGAGGGTACGAAAAACTGTTTTTT.

The chain couples TRBV30 to TRBJ2-3, with a tentative D call TRBD2 (6 bases). CDR3 size: 13 residues. V gave up 0 bases and J gave up 4 bases, with 8 bases separating them. CDR1 is GTSNPN, CDR2 SVGIG, per germline (reference sequence). DNA of the CDR3: TGTGCCTGGAGTGTCCGCGGGGCAGATACGCAGTATTTT. It specifies CAWSVRGADTQYF. Looking up the rest from reference TRBV30 and TRBJ2-3 gives the full variable domain: SQTIHQWPATLVQPVGSPLSLECTVEGTSNPNLYWYRQAAGRGLQLLFYSVGIGQISSEVPQNLSASRPQDRQFILSSKKLLLSDSGFYLCAWSVRGADTQYFGPGTRLTVL.

This clone was seen only a few times. The chain is built from TRBV5-5 and TRBJ2-1; 11 bases are a match to TRBD2. The CDR3 is made up of 17 amino acids. Unmatched junction bases numbered 12, after V lost 1 base and J lost 9 bases. Per the germline V gene, CDR1 is SGHKS and CDR2 is YYEKEE (reference sequence). DNA of the CDR3: TGTGCCAGCAGCTTGACCGTGGTAGCGGGAGGGCCACGTGAGCAGTTCTTC. Protein: CASSLTVVAGGPREQFF.

This rearrangement joins TRBV28 to TRBJ2-7; D unclear. Trimming stripped 6 bases from V and 4 bases from J, with 4 bases between. The CDR3 extends over 10 amino acids. Germline V gene data show CDR1 as MDHEN and CDR2 as SYDVKM. The CDR3 bases are TGTGCCAGCAGCAAATACGAGCAGTACTTC. Its translation: CASSKYEQYF. The full variable domain, with the rest looked up from reference TRBV28 and TRBJ2-7, is DVKVTQSSRYLVKRTGEKVFLECVQDMDHENMFWYRQDPGLGLRLIYFSYDVKMKEKGDIPEGYSVSREKKERFSLILESASTNQTSMYLCASSKYEQYFGPGTRLTVT.

The rearrangement joins TRBV4-1 to TRBJ2-3, with TRBD2 identical over 8 bases. Germline CDR1 and CDR2: MGHRA and YSYEKL. The CDR3 consists of 17 residues. V shed 2 bases and J 0 bases; nucleotides not matched to a gene: 7. The CDR3, as DNA: TGCGCCAGCAGCCAACCCCCGGGGACTAGAAGCACAGATACGCAGTATTTT. The encoded protein is CASSQPPGTRSTDTQYF.

The chain carries TRBV18 and TRBJ1-5; 10 bases line up with TRBD1. The germline V gene has CDR1 KGHSH and CDR2 LQKENI. The CDR3 covers 17 residues. V shed 4 bases and J 4 bases; nucleotides not matched to a gene: 10. The CDR3 sequence: CASSLAGTGALNQPQHF. In DNA, the CDR3 is TGTGCCAGCTCACTGGCCGGGACAGGGGCTTTAAATCAGCCCCAGCATTTT.

The rearrangement links TRBV7-8 to TRBJ1-2; D unclear. V was clipped by 0 bases and J by 3 bases, with 8 bases between them. Germline CDR1 is SGHVS and CDR2 is FQNEAQ. The length of the CDR3 is 14 residues. The CDR3 spells CASSLARTDYGYTF. The CDR3, as DNA: TGTGCCAGCAGCTTAGCCCGTACGGACTATGGCTACACCTTC. Full variable domain (outside the CDR3, taken from reference TRBV7-8 and TRBJ1-2): GAGVSQSPRYKVAKRGQDVALRCDPISGHVSLFWYQQALGQGPEFLTYFQNEAQLDKSGLPSDRFFAERPEGSVSTLKIQRTQQEDSAVYLCASSLARTDYGYTFGSGTRLTVV.